The 27 T cell receptor beta chains reported below all come from one sample, sequenced in a study of response to subunit inactivated influenza vaccine. Using its own MiXCR run on the RT-PCR reads, TCRdb lists one record per CDR3 protein. The sample carries around 850,000 distinct CDR3 sequences, under 20% recorded once. The specimen comprised PBMCs from blood, sampled 4 to 6 days after vaccination. The receptors come from a man in his fifties who received an inactivated influenza vaccine.

A few counts support this clonotype. This chain uses TRBV20-1 with TRBJ2-1, with a tentative D call TRBD1 (5 bases). The CDR3 extends over 14 amino acids. The V end lost 1 base, the J end lost 4 bases, and 11 bases lay between the germline ends. Germline V gene sequence: CDR1 DFQATT, CDR2 SNEGSKA (reference sequence). The CDR3 loop reads CSARGQGLYNEQFF. Written as DNA, the CDR3 is TGCAGTGCTAGAGGGCAGGGCCTATACAATGAGCAGTTCTTC.

A few counts support this clonotype. V gene TRBV18 combines with J gene TRBJ2-2; no firm D call. The CDR3 contains 14 residues. Looked up from germline, CDR1 is KGHSH and CDR2 is LQKENI. V lost 4 bases to trimming and J lost 2 bases, with 8 bases between them. In DNA, the CDR3 is TGTGCCAGCTCACGGCCCTCTAACACCGGGGAGCTGTTTTTT. It encodes CASSRPSNTGELFF.

This clonotype occurred a few times. The rearrangement uses TRBV12-3 or TRBV12-4 and TRBJ2-7; a possible D gene is TRBD2 (5 bases). The CDR3 length is 13 residues. The germline V and J ends were trimmed by 3 bases and 7 bases, with 13 bases remaining between them. The CDR3 here is CASSFSPSGEQYF. For the CDR3, the DNA is TGTGCCAGCAGTTTTTCCCCCTCGGGGGAGCAGTACTTC.

The J gene is TRBJ2-5, the V gene TRBV29-1; 9 bases align to TRBD2. Germline CDR1 and CDR2: SQVTM and ANQGSEA. J was trimmed by 1 base and V by 0 bases; bases with no gene match: 3. The CDR3 totals 15 residues. For the CDR3, the DNA is TGCAGCGTTGAAGATCTAGCGGGGCTCCAAGAGACCCAGTACTTC. Translating it yields CSVEDLAGLQETQYF.

At least ten counts were recorded for this clonotype. The rearrangement uses TRBV12-3 or TRBV12-4 and TRBJ2-3; D perhaps matches TRBD1 (5 bases). Trimming cost V 3 bases and J 2 bases, with 9 bases left between them. The CDR3 is 14 amino acids. CDR3 sequence (DNA): TGTGCCAGCAGTTTCAGGGTCTCCACAGATACGCAGTATTTT. Its translation is CASSFRVSTDTQYF.

CDR3 sequence: CATRPTNEQFF. DNA of the CDR3: TGTGCCACGCGTCCGACCAATGAGCAGTTCTTC. This sequence joins TRBV2 and TRBJ2-1; D unresolved. Germline V gene sequence: CDR1 SNHLY, CDR2 FYNNEI. The CDR3 is 11 amino acids. V was pared by 10 bases and J by 6 bases, with 10 bases between.

Ten or more counts support this clonotype. The V call is TRBV7-2, the J call TRBJ2-3; D might be TRBD1 or TRBD2, each matching 6 bases. The CDR3 has 14 amino acids. The germline V gene has CDR1 SGHTA and CDR2 FQGNSA. V was shortened by 0 bases and J by 6 bases, with 10 bases between the two germline ends. CDR3 bases: TGTGCCAGCAGCTTAGCGGGGGGCATTGATACGCAGTATTTT. Residues: CASSLAGGIDTQYF.

This clonotype has at least ten counts. The chain combines TRBV29-1 with TRBJ2-5; a weak D match, TRBD1 (6 bases). Trimming took off 6 bases at V and 5 bases at J, with 16 bases between the two ends. Looked up from germline, CDR1 is SQVTM and CDR2 is ANQGSEA. This CDR3 is 13 amino acids long. CDR3 nucleotide sequence: TGCAGCGTATCGGGACACCGAGGGGAGACCCAGTACTTC. Its translation is CSVSGHRGETQYF.

This clonotype was counted between two and nine times. The V and J genes are TRBV21-1 and TRBJ2-7; the tabulated D call, TRBD2, remains unverified against the DNA. TRBV21-1 is a pseudogene segment. The CDR3 has 15 residues. The DNA of the CDR3 is TGTGCCAGCAGCAAAGGGGAGGACAGTTCCTACGAGCAGTACTTC. Protein sequence: CASSKGEDSSYEQYF.

This clonotype was observed a handful of times. This rearrangement joins TRBV7-3 to TRBJ2-1, with D perhaps TRBD2 (6 bases). Trimming removed 1 base from V and 8 bases from J, with 15 bases in between. The CDR3 extends over 15 amino acids. Germline loops: CDR1 SGHTA, CDR2 FQGTGA. The CDR3 sequence is CASSLRREPGYEQFF. In nucleotides, the CDR3 is TGTGCCAGCAGCTTAAGACGGGAGCCCGGCTATGAGCAGTTCTTC.

The chain couples TRBV29-1 to TRBJ2-5; 12 nucleotides match TRBD2. Germline V gene lookup returns CDR1 SQVTM and CDR2 ANQGSEA. CDR3 length: 18 amino acids. J was trimmed by 5 bases and V by 0 bases; bases with no gene match: 13. The CDR3 protein is CSVEDDLAGGPLGETQYF. CDR3 in DNA: TGCAGCGTTGAAGATGATCTAGCGGGAGGGCCCTTAGGGGAGACCCAGTACTTC.

This clonotype was found a few times. The chain joins TRBV5-1 to TRBJ2-5; 7 bases agree with TRBD2. The germline gives CDR1 SGHRS, CDR2 YFSETQ. J lost 2 bases, V lost 3 bases, and 4 bases had no gene match. CDR3 size: 14 residues. The CDR3 bases are TGCGCCAGCAGCTCGGGGGGTTGGCAAGAGACCCAGTACTTC. This encodes CASSSGGWQETQYF. Based on the CDR3 plus reference TRBV5-1 and TRBJ2-5, the full variable domain is KAGVTQTPRYLIKTRGQQVTLSCSPISGHRSVSWYQQTPGQGLQFLFEYFSETQRNKGNFPGRFSGRQFSNSRSEMNVSTLELGDSALYLCASSSGGWQETQYFGPGTRLLVL.

The chain couples TRBV20-1 to TRBJ2-7, with 7 positions matching TRBD2. V lost 4 bases, J lost 3 bases, and 6 bases stayed unmatched. The CDR3 is 13 amino acids. From germline, CDR1 is DFQATT and CDR2 SNEGSKA (reference sequence). In DNA form, the CDR3 reads TGCAGTGCTACTGGGAGGGCCATCTACGAGCAGTACTTC. This translates into CSATGRAIYEQYF.

This clonotype was seen a few times. The rearrangement joins TRBV6-1 to TRBJ1-5; maybe TRBD1 (5 bases). The CDR3 is made up of 13 amino acids. Germline values: CDR1 MNHNS, CDR2 SASEGT. Between the trimmed V and J ends, which lost 5 bases and 2 bases, there was a span of 7 bases. Here the CDR3 reads CASSKTGNQPQHF. As DNA, the CDR3 is TGTGCCAGCAGTAAGACAGGCAATCAGCCCCAGCATTTT.

The table lists this clonotype with many counts. This chain connects TRBV5-1 to TRBJ2-7, with 8 bases fitting TRBD2. Per germline, CDR1 SGHRS and CDR2 YFSETQ. The CDR3 covers 14 residues. Unmatched junction bases numbered 4, after V lost 4 bases and J lost 1 base. The CDR3 DNA sequence: TGCGCCAGCAGCGGAGCGGGAGAGTCCTACGAGCAGTACTTC. Translation gives CASSGAGESYEQYF.

The J gene is TRBJ2-3, the V gene TRBV29-1; 8 positions match TRBD2. Germline CDR1 is SQVTM and CDR2 is ANQGSEA. CDR3 length equals 14 residues. With 4 bases clipped from V and 2 bases from J, the junction kept 5 bases outside the gene matches. The CDR3 is CSVAQRGSTDTQYF. The DNA for the CDR3 is TGCAGCGTTGCCCAGCGGGGGTCCACAGATACGCAGTATTTT.

V and J are TRBV4-2 and TRBJ2-2; D is ambiguous. This CDR3 spans 14 amino acids. Trimming shortened V by 0 bases and J by 6 bases, and 8 bases separated the two germline ends. Germline V CDR1 and CDR2: LGHNA, YNFKEQ. The CDR3 DNA follows: TGTGCCAGCAGCCAAGATCCCCCGTCCGGGGAGCTGTTTTTT. Amino acid sequence: CASSQDPPSGELFF.

This clonotype was seen only a few times. The V call is TRBV7-2, the J call TRBJ2-1, with 7 positions matching TRBD2. Trimming removed 6 bases from V and 7 bases from J; junction bases left unmatched: 9. The CDR3 contains 14 residues. Germline V lookup: CDR1 SGHTA, CDR2 FQGNSA. The CDR3 DNA is TGTGCCAGCAGTGGGGGAGGGCCAGTTAATGAGCAGTTCTTC. It codes for CASSGGGPVNEQFF.

This clonotype was recorded a few times. The chain couples TRBV4-2 to TRBJ2-7, with 8 bases matching TRBD2. V trimming: 0 bases; J trimming: 0 bases; junction bases outside the gene matches: 4. Germline V lookup: CDR1 LGHNA, CDR2 YNFKEQ. This CDR3 is built from 16 residues. The CDR3 DNA reads as TGTGCCAGCAGCCAAGAATTGGCGGGGGGCTCCTACGAGCAGTACTTC. Residues: CASSQELAGGSYEQYF.

The chain has TRBV20-1 and TRBJ2-1; 9 bases are a match to TRBD2. V shed 1 base and J 2 bases; nucleotides not matched to a gene: 3. The CDR3 totals 15 residues. From germline, CDR1 is DFQATT and CDR2 SNEGSKA (reference sequence). In nucleotides, the CDR3 is TGCAGTGCTAGAGGGATAGCGGGAGCCTACAATGAGCAGTTCTTC. Its protein is CSARGIAGAYNEQFF.

This chain links TRBV12-3 or TRBV12-4 with TRBJ1-2, with 7 positions matching TRBD1. The CDR3 contains 15 residues. Germline trimming cut 6 bases from V and 5 bases from J; bases unmatched to any gene: 12. DNA of the CDR3: TGTGCCAGCAGAATGACAGGGCTCGGGTCGTATGGCTACACCTTC. Translated, it gives CASRMTGLGSYGYTF.

There are many counts of this clonotype. This CDR3 reads CSAAFPAGSIHTDTQYF. DNA of the CDR3: TGCAGTGCCGCATTTCCGGCGGGGAGTATACACACAGATACGCAGTATTTT. V usage is TRBV20-1 and J usage is TRBJ2-3, with a possible D match to TRBD2 (6 bases). The CDR3 is 17 residues long. V shed 6 bases and J shed 2 bases, with 24 bases lying between them. Germline CDR1 reads DFQATT; CDR2 reads SNEGSKA (reference sequence).

This clonotype was found a few times. This chain joins TRBV20-1 and TRBJ1-1; D may be TRBD1 (5 bases). CDR1 and CDR2 (germline): DFQATT, SNEGSKA (reference sequence). The length of the CDR3 is 14 residues. V was pared by 1 base and J by 1 base, with 10 bases between. The CDR3 region has the DNA TGCAGTGCTAGAGTTGGGGCAGCGAACACTGAAGCTTTCTTT. Its protein product is CSARVGAANTEAFF.

V is TRBV28 and J is TRBJ2-1; no clear D. The length of the CDR3 is 13 residues. Germline V CDR1 and CDR2: MDHEN, SYDVKM. V was cut by 10 bases and J by 5 bases, with 15 bases left in between. The CDR3: CATSGQLNNEQFF. The DNA for the CDR3 is TGTGCCACCTCGGGCCAACTGAACAATGAGCAGTTCTTC.

The sample holds a few counts of this clonotype. The chain has TRBV25-1 and TRBJ2-2; no firm D call. The CDR3 loop spans 12 amino acids. In germline, CDR1 is MGHDK, CDR2 SYGVNS. The germline V and J ends were trimmed by 8 bases and 5 bases, with 9 bases remaining between them. The CDR3 sequence is CASGTATGELFF. The DNA for the CDR3 is TGTGCCAGCGGAACCGCGACCGGGGAGCTGTTTTTT. Filled out from reference TRBV25-1 and TRBJ2-2, the complete variable domain reads EADIYQTPRYLVIGTGKKITLECSQTMGHDKMYWYQQDPGMELHLIHYSYGVNSTEKGDLSSESTVSRIRTEHFPLTLESARPSHTSQYLCASGTATGELFFGEGSRLTVL.

The sample holds a few counts of this clonotype. The chain has TRBV5-1 and TRBJ1-5; D gene ambiguous. In germline, CDR1 is SGHRS, CDR2 YFSETQ. Trimming removed 0 bases at V and 7 bases at J, with 8 bases between. There are 13 residues in the CDR3. DNA of the CDR3: TGCGCCAGCAGCTTGGATTGGCGCCAGCCCCAGCATTTT. Its translation is CASSLDWRQPQHF.

This clonotype was counted only a few times. The rearrangement joins TRBV5-1 to TRBJ2-5; no clear D gene. Looked up from germline, CDR1 is SGHRS and CDR2 is YFSETQ. CDR3 length: 11 residues. V was clipped by 3 bases and J by 6 bases, with 6 bases between them. This chain's CDR3 is CASSSEKTQYF. The CDR3 bases are TGCGCCAGCAGCTCGGAAAAGACCCAGTACTTC.